Described below is a single T cell receptor (beta chain) sequence and its context. Assay used: immunoSEQ multiplex PCR; TCRdb lists only in-frame clones, some missing. Of 100,000 or so clones listed, about 85% are singletons. This specimen belongs to a study of blood T cell repertoires in COVID-19. Sequencing was performed on peripheral blood. The source of this sequence is a man between 50 and 59 years old with acute or convalescent COVID-19.

In DNA form, the CDR3 reads TGTGCCAGCAGCTCCCGCGGAGGTGCGGTTGAAGAGACCCAGTACTTC. Translated: CASSSRGGAVEETQYF. The rearrangement uses TRBV4-2 and TRBJ2-5; possibly TRBD2 for D (5 bases). CDR1 is LGHNA, CDR2 YNFKEQ, per germline. V lost 5 bases and J 3 bases, leaving 19 bases between the germline ends. This CDR3 spans 16 amino acids.